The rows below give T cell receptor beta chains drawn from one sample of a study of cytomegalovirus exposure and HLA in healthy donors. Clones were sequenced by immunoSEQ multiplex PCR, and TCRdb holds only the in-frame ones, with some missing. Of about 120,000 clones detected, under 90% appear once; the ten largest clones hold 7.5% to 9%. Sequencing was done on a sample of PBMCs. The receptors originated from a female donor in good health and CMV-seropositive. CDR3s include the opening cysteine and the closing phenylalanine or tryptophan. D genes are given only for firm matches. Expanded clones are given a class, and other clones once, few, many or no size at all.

cdr3_nt: TGTGCCAGCAGTGAATACTACCAAGAGACCCAGTACTTC
cdr3_aa: CASSEYYQETQYF
d_call: -
clone_size: -
v_call: TRBV6-1
j_call: TRBJ2-5

cdr3_nt: TGTGCCAGCAGCATACTAGCGGGGAACACCGGGGAGCTGCTTTTT
cdr3_aa: CASSILAGNTGELLF
d_call: TRBD2
clone_size: -
v_call: TRBV9
j_call: TRBJ2-2

cdr3_nt: TGCAGCGTTGTCTTTTGGCCAGGGGGGACTAATGAAAAACTGTTTTTT
cdr3_aa: CSVVFWPGGTNEKLFF
d_call: TRBD1
clone_size: -
v_call: TRBV29-1
j_call: TRBJ1-4

cdr3_nt: TGTGCCAGCAGGAGGACAGGTACAGTAACTGAAGCTTTCTTT
cdr3_aa: CASRRTGTVTEAFF
d_call: TRBD1
clone_size: -
v_call: TRBV6-5
j_call: TRBJ1-1

cdr3_nt: TGTGCCAGCAGTGATCGAGATCGGGTTAGGACCCAGTACTTC
cdr3_aa: CASSDRDRVRTQYF
d_call: -
clone_size: few
v_call: TRBV25-1
j_call: TRBJ2-5

cdr3_nt: TGCGCCAGCAGCTCTGGACAGGGGGCCTACGAGCAGTACTTC
cdr3_aa: CASSSGQGAYEQYF
d_call: TRBD1
clone_size: -
v_call: TRBV5-1
j_call: TRBJ2-7

cdr3_nt: TGTGCCAGCAGCCAAGGGGGTTTGCTATCCCCTTACACCTTC
cdr3_aa: CASSQGGLLSPYTF
d_call: -
clone_size: once
v_call: TRBV27
j_call: TRBJ1-2

cdr3_nt: TGTGCCAGCAGTTTAGGTGGAGAGGGGAACACTGAAGCTTTCTTT
cdr3_aa: CASSLGGEGNTEAFF
d_call: -
clone_size: -
v_call: TRBV28
j_call: TRBJ1-1

cdr3_nt: TGTGCCAGCACCTTAGCGGGGACCTACGAGCAGTACTTC
cdr3_aa: CASTLAGTYEQYF
d_call: TRBD2
clone_size: once
v_call: TRBV25-1
j_call: TRBJ2-7

cdr3_nt: TGTGCCAGCAGCCTCGCGGCCACCGGCTCCGAGCAGTACTTC
cdr3_aa: CASSLAATGSEQYF
d_call: -
clone_size: -
v_call: TRBV4-2
j_call: TRBJ2-7

cdr3_nt: TGCGCCAGCAGCCCGACAGGGACCGAGCAGTACTTC
cdr3_aa: CASSPTGTEQYF
d_call: TRBD1
clone_size: -
v_call: TRBV5-1
j_call: TRBJ2-7

cdr3_nt: TGTGCCAGCAGCCCAGGGGCGAACATTCAGTACTTC
cdr3_aa: CASSPGANIQYF
d_call: -
clone_size: -
v_call: TRBV7-2
j_call: TRBJ2-4

cdr3_nt: TGTGCCAGCAGCCGTAACACAGGGGACACTGAAGCTTTCTTT
cdr3_aa: CASSRNTGDTEAFF
d_call: TRBD1
clone_size: -
v_call: TRBV5-4
j_call: TRBJ1-1

cdr3_nt: TGTGCCTGGAGTGCAGGACACACCTACGAGCAGTACTTC
cdr3_aa: CAWSAGHTYEQYF
d_call: -
clone_size: -
v_call: TRBV30
j_call: TRBJ2-7

cdr3_nt: TGCGCCAGCAGCCAAGAATTGGGTCGGGACAGACCTTATAATTCACCCCTCCACTTT
cdr3_aa: CASSQELGRDRPYNSPLHF
d_call: TRBD1
clone_size: -
v_call: TRBV4-3
j_call: TRBJ1-6

cdr3_nt: TGTGCCAGCACTCGTCGGACAGGGGGAGACTATGGCTACACCTTC
cdr3_aa: CASTRRTGGDYGYTF
d_call: TRBD1
clone_size: -
v_call: TRBV27
j_call: TRBJ1-2

cdr3_nt: TGCGCCAGCAGCGGAGGACAGGACAGCTATAATTCACCCCTCCACTTT
cdr3_aa: CASSGGQDSYNSPLHF
d_call: TRBD1
clone_size: -
v_call: TRBV5-1
j_call: TRBJ1-6

cdr3_nt: TGCGCCAGCAGCTTTGCCGGGACATCTTACAATGAGCAGTTCTTC
cdr3_aa: CASSFAGTSYNEQFF
d_call: -
clone_size: -
v_call: TRBV5-1
j_call: TRBJ2-1

cdr3_nt: TGTGCCAGCAGCGTGTCCGTCCTTGTTTCCGGGGCTGAAGCTTTCTTT
cdr3_aa: CASSVSVLVSGAEAFF
d_call: -
clone_size: once
v_call: TRBV5-4
j_call: TRBJ1-1

cdr3_nt: TGTGCCTGGACGACAGGGCGGATTGAAGCTTTCTTT
cdr3_aa: CAWTTGRIEAFF
d_call: TRBD1
clone_size: -
v_call: TRBV30
j_call: TRBJ1-1

cdr3_nt: TGTGCCAGCACGGCAAGGACTACCCAAGAGACCCAGTACTTC
cdr3_aa: CASTARTTQETQYF
d_call: -
clone_size: -
v_call: TRBV11-2
j_call: TRBJ2-5

cdr3_nt: TGTGCCAGCAGCTTTTATGACGAGCAGTACTTC
cdr3_aa: CASSFYDEQYF
d_call: -
clone_size: -
v_call: TRBV7-9
j_call: TRBJ2-7

cdr3_nt: TGTGCCAGCAGCTTGGGGACAGGGGGAATTTCTGGCTACACCTTC
cdr3_aa: CASSLGTGGISGYTF
d_call: TRBD1
clone_size: -
v_call: TRBV5-4
j_call: TRBJ1-2

cdr3_nt: TGCGCCAGCAGTAAAGAGTGGGGGGGGGACTACGAGCAGTACTTC
cdr3_aa: CASSKEWGGDYEQYF
d_call: TRBD2
clone_size: -
v_call: TRBV5-1
j_call: TRBJ2-7

cdr3_nt: TGTGCCAGCTCGAGAACTAGCGGGGGAGAGACCCAGTACTTC
cdr3_aa: CASSRTSGGETQYF
d_call: TRBD2
clone_size: -
v_call: TRBV18
j_call: TRBJ2-5